The entry below describes one TCR beta chain. The antigen is undetermined. A v3.0 immunoSEQ assay was performed at survey level. Clones were read by immunoSEQ multiplex PCR, and TCRdb kept only the in-frame ones, dropping some. The sample records about 30,000 clones, roughly 84% being singletons. The data originate from a study of long-term antiretroviral therapy in people with HIV. Study summary: The oldest samples precede the 2015 immediate-ART recommendation by about a decade. General study results and limits: Repertoires in HIV (unlike those of controls) had narrower CDR3 length ranges. Specimens of blood were obtained during 2004 to 2017, possibly under older ART regimens.

This CDR3 contains 18 residues. V was shortened by 0 bases and J by 5 bases, with 23 bases between the two germline ends. Per germline, CDR1 SGHRS and CDR2 YFSETQ. The V call is TRBV5-1, the J call TRBJ1-1; D possibly corresponds to TRBD1 (6 bases). The sequence was collected from a woman aged 30 to 39 with HIV. The specimen was unsorted PBMCs, collected approximately 2.9 years before starting antiretroviral therapy. CDR3 residues: CASSLADVGAGILTEAFF. Here the CDR3 DNA reads TGCGCCAGCAGCTTGGCCGACGTGGGGGCAGGGATATTGACTGAAGCTTTCTTT.